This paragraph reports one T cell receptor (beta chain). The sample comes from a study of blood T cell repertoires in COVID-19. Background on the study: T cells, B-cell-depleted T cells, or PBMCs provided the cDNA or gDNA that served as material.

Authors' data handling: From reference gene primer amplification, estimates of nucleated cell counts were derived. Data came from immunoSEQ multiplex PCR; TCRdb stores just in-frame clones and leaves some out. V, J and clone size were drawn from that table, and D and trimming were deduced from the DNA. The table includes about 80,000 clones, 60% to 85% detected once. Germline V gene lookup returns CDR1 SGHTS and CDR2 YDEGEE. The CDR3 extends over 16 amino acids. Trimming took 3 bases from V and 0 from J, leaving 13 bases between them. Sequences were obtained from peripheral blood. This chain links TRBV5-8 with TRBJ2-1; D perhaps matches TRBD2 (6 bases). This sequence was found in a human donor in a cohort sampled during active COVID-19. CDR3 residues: CASSSYRGSSYNEQFF. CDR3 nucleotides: TGTGCCAGCAGCTCATACCGGGGGAGCTCCTACAATGAGCAGTTCTTC.